The T cell receptor (beta chain) under discussion was sequenced for a study of shared clonotypes between healthy human individuals. Whole-study findings and limits: It was the few donors that limited the genetic and exposure-history diversity represented.

For this clone: Antigen specificity is unknown.

In the original processing: ImmunoSEQ gave junction-only sequences without quality scores, so filtering differed. Measured with immunoSEQ multiplex PCR; TCRdb has only the in-frame clones, and not every one. V, J and clone size are those of that table, while D and trimming were read from the DNA. Of about 2.4 million clones listed, around 90% were seen once; the top ten hold roughly 0.13%. The specimen sequenced was naive CD4+ T cells sorted from blood. As to subset: CD45RA+ positively selected. The sequence derives from a young man in good health.

CDR3: CASSYFTGRAADTQYF. The CDR3 nucleotides are TGTGCCAGCAGTTACTTCACAGGGAGGGCGGCAGATACGCAGTATTTT. This chain joins TRBV6-6 and TRBJ2-3; a weak D match, TRBD2 (7 bases). Germline CDR1 reads MNHNY; CDR2 reads SVGAGI (reference sequence). The CDR3 is 16 amino acids. V shed 1 base and J shed 4 bases, with 15 bases lying between them.